Below are 19 T cell receptor beta chains sequenced from a single sample in a study of cytotoxic CD8 clonotypes in ibrutinib-treated CLL. Profiling relied on immunoSEQ multiplex PCR, and the TCRdb table lists in-frame clones only, not all of them. The sample has 270,000 or so clones, more than 70% seen once. The sequenced sample was PBMCs, obtained at disease progression, from a patient treated with ibrutinib. The source of these receptors is a human donor with chronic lymphocytic leukemia.

This chain connects TRBV7-9 to TRBJ1-3, with D hard to call. Trimming pared 1 base from V and 4 bases from J, leaving 11 bases between. The CDR3 runs to 15 residues. Germline CDR1 reads SEHNR; CDR2 reads FQNEAQ (reference sequence). This CDR3 reads CASSLGAVAGNTIYF. The CDR3 DNA reads as TGTGCCAGCAGCTTAGGGGCTGTCGCCGGAAACACCATATATTTT.

For the CDR3, the DNA is TGCGCCAGCAGCCAGAGCTCCTATAATTCACCCCTCCACTTT. Amino acids: CASSQSSYNSPLHF. This chain connects TRBV4-1 to TRBJ1-6; the D is unclear. Between the trimmed V and J ends, which lost 3 bases and 0 bases, there was a span of 3 bases. Germline V lookup: CDR1 MGHRA, CDR2 YSYEKL. The CDR3 spans 14 residues.

The V call is TRBV28, the J call TRBJ2-7; TRBD2 matches at 15 bases. The germline V gene has CDR1 MDHEN and CDR2 SYDVKM. The CDR3 has 18 residues. Trimming removed 5 bases from V and 6 bases from J; junction bases left unmatched: 14. CDR3 amino acids: CASSPLPGLAGGKGEQYF. The CDR3 region has the DNA TGTGCCAGCAGTCCTCTCCCGGGACTAGCGGGAGGTAAGGGCGAGCAGTACTTC.

This rearrangement joins TRBV4-3 to TRBJ2-7, with unresolved D. CDR3 length: 16 amino acids. Germline loops: CDR1 LGHNA, CDR2 YSLEER. V lost 4 bases, J lost 2 bases, and 18 bases lay in between. The CDR3 DNA reads as TGCGCCAGCAGCCCCCTGAGGACCCAGGCCCCCTACGAGCAGTACTTC. It codes for CASSPLRTQAPYEQYF.

This chain joins TRBV9 and TRBJ2-7; 7 positions match TRBD2. Trimming cost V 2 bases and J 1 base; bases outside gene matches: 3. This CDR3 has 14 residues. Germline CDR1 reads SGDLS; CDR2 reads YYNGEE. DNA of the CDR3: TGTGCCAGCAGCGTTGGGGACTATTCCTACGAGCAGTACTTC. Its translation: CASSVGDYSYEQYF.

The V and J genes are TRBV7-8 and TRBJ2-7; D is undetermined. CDR1 and CDR2 (germline): SGHVS, FQNEAQ. The CDR3 has 14 amino acids. The V and J ends lost 5 bases and 3 bases respectively, with 14 bases between them. In nucleotides, the CDR3 is TGTGCCAGCAGCCCATCGGAAACCTTCTACGAGCAGTACTTC. Translation: CASSPSETFYEQYF.

DNA of the CDR3: TGTGCCAGCACCCTTACGGCGGGCGGGGGGGTAAACGAGCAGTACTTC. Residues: CASTLTAGGGVNEQYF. This chain connects TRBV4-2 to TRBJ2-7, with 9 bases identical to TRBD2. This CDR3 spans 16 amino acids. V dropped 7 bases and J dropped 5; count of bases not matched to a gene: 15. CDR1 and CDR2 from the germline V gene are LGHNA and YNFKEQ.

This chain uses TRBV4-2 with TRBJ1-2; 7 nucleotides align to TRBD1. The V segment lost 0 bases and the J segment 4 bases; nucleotides outside the gene matches: 14. CDR3 size: 18 residues. Germline V gene lookup returns CDR1 LGHNA and CDR2 YNFKEQ. CDR3 bases: TGTGCCAGCAGCCAAGAGGGTGGGACAGCCCACACCCGCTATGGCTACACCTTC. Translated, it gives CASSQEGGTAHTRYGYTF.

This clone was counted at least ten times. The same CDR3 is also encoded by other DNA sequences in this sample. This sequence joins TRBV10-3 and TRBJ1-2, with D perhaps matching TRBD1 (5 bases). Trimming stripped 4 bases from V and 2 bases from J, with 8 bases between. The germline V gene encodes CDR1 ENHRY and CDR2 SYGVKD. The CDR3 is 13 residues long. The CDR3 sequence is CAISGGRNYGYTF. The CDR3 DNA reads TGTGCCATCAGTGGGGGGAGGAACTATGGCTACACCTTC.

DNA for the CDR3: TGTGCCAGCAGCCGGAGGTTTGAGGGGAGCAAAAACATTCAGTACTTC. This translates into CASSRRFEGSKNIQYF. This chain links TRBV7-2 with TRBJ2-4; D may match TRBD1 or TRBD2 (5 bases each). Trimming took off 5 bases at V and 3 bases at J, with 17 bases between the two ends. The CDR3 spans 16 residues. The germline CDR1 and CDR2 sequences are SGHTA and FQGNSA.

This chain links TRBV28 with TRBJ2-7; 9 bases are a match to TRBD2. V was pared by 8 bases and J by 3 bases, with 5 bases of the junction left unmatched. Germline CDR1 MDHEN, CDR2 SYDVKM. This CDR3 region has 13 residues. The CDR3 spells CASLELAGYEQYF. In DNA form, the CDR3 reads TGTGCCAGCCTCGAACTAGCGGGCTACGAGCAGTACTTC.

The rearrangement links TRBV28 to TRBJ2-7; D is unclear. Trimming shortened V by 5 bases and J by 2 bases, and 7 bases separated the two germline ends. Germline CDR1 is MDHEN and CDR2 is SYDVKM. The CDR3 extends over 12 amino acids. The CDR3, as DNA: TGTGCCAGCAGTCCGGTGCCCTACGAGCAGTACTTC. Translating gives CASSPVPYEQYF. Filled out from reference TRBV28 and TRBJ2-7, the complete variable domain reads DVKVTQSSRYLVKRTGEKVFLECVQDMDHENMFWYRQDPGLGLRLIYFSYDVKMKEKGDIPEGYSVSREKKERFSLILESASTNQTSMYLCASSPVPYEQYFGPGTRLTVT.

J is TRBJ1-2 and V is TRBV7-9, with unresolved D. The ends were cut back, 5 bases at V and 1 base at J, with 8 bases in the middle. The CDR3 totals 13 residues. Germline V gene sequence: CDR1 SEHNR, CDR2 FQNEAQ (reference sequence). The CDR3 DNA follows: TGTGCCAGCAGCCCTGGGCTTAACTATGGCTACACCTTC. Residues: CASSPGLNYGYTF.

In regard to this clone: The junction and the germline gene differ at one end; a read error may be behind it. The gene calls are TRBV2 and TRBJ2-3; 7 bases map to TRBD1. CDR1 and CDR2 (germline): SNHLY, FYNNEI. CDR3 length: 11 amino acids. This CDR3 is CRQGTRDTQYF. The CDR3 coding sequence is TGCCGACAGGGAACGAGAGATACGCAGTATTTT. Using reference TRBV2 and TRBJ2-3 for the parts outside the CDR3, the full variable domain is EPEVTQTPSHQVTQMGQEVILRCVPISNHLYFYWYRQILGQKVEFLVSFYNNEISEKSEIFDDQFSVERPDGSNFTLKIRSTKLEDSAMYFCRQGTRDTQYFGPGTRLTVL.

V usage is TRBV7-9 and J usage is TRBJ2-7; TRBD2 matches 13 bases. CDR3 size: 18 residues. J lost 5 bases, V lost 1 base, and 11 bases had no gene match. Germline values: CDR1 SEHNR, CDR2 FQNEAQ (reference sequence). CDR3 coding DNA: TGTGCCAGCAGCTTAGGGTGGGGACTAGCGGGACGGAGGAACGAGCAGTACTTC. It specifies CASSLGWGLAGRRNEQYF.

This clone was picked up a small number of times. CDR3 in amino acids: CASRREYEQYF. In nucleotides, the CDR3 is TGCGCCAGCAGGAGGGAGTACGAGCAGTACTTC. V and J are TRBV5-1 and TRBJ2-7; D is perhaps TRBD2 (5 bases). Germline V gene lookup returns CDR1 SGHRS and CDR2 YFSETQ. The CDR3 covers 11 residues. The germline V and J ends were trimmed by 5 bases and 4 bases, with 7 bases remaining between them.

CDR3 protein: CASSYGAGGTGELFF. CDR3 nucleotide sequence: TGTGCCAGCAGTTATGGGGCGGGAGGGACCGGGGAGCTGTTTTTT. V and J are TRBV6-5 and TRBJ2-2; 9 nucleotides match TRBD2. The trim removed 3 bases at V and 5 bases at J, leaving 4 bases unmatched. This CDR3 has 15 residues. Germline CDR1 is MNHEY and CDR2 is SVGAGI.

The genes are TRBV7-3 and TRBJ2-1; D ambiguous. V lost 5 bases, J lost 10 bases, and 15 bases lay in between. Looked up from germline, CDR1 is SGHTA and CDR2 is FQGTGA. The CDR3 spans 13 residues. CDR3 in amino acids: CASSPVVAEEQFF. Here the CDR3 DNA reads TGTGCCAGCAGCCCGGTCGTAGCTGAGGAGCAGTTCTTC.

This chain joins TRBV27 and TRBJ2-6; D is unresolved. V was shortened by 8 bases and J by 2 bases, with 10 bases between the two germline ends. Germline V gene data show CDR1 as MNHEY and CDR2 as SMNVEV (reference sequence). CDR3 length: 14 residues. The CDR3 coding sequence is TGTGCCAGCTCAACTCGTACTGGGGCCAACGTCCTGACTTTC. It translates to CASSTRTGANVLTF.